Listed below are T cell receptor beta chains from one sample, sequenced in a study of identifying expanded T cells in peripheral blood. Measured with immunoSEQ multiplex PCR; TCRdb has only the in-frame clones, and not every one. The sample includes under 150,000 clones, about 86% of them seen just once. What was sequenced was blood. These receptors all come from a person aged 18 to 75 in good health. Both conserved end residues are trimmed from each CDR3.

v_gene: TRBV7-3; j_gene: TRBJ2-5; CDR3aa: ASSLSQSYQETQY
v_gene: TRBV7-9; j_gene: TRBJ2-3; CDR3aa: ASSLESTDTQY
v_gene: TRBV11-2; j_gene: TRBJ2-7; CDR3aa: ASSLGTSGYYEQY
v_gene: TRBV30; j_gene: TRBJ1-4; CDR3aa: AWSVRSNEKLF
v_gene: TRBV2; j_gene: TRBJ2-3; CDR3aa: ASGGRVSSTDTQY
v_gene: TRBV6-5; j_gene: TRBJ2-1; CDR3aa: ASSPPSDYNEQF
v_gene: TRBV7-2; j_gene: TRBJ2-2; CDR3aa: ASSVLAGGHTGELF
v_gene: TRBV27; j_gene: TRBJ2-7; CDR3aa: ASSEREGLYEQY
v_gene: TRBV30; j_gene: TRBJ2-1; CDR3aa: AWSETSGAYNEQF
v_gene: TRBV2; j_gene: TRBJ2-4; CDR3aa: ASSDDRVEGIQY
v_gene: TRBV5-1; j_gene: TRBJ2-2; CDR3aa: ASSLGVAGVLGELF
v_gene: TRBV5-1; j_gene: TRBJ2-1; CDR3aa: ASSYSGHNEQF
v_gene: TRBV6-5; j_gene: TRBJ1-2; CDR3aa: ASSQQAGYT
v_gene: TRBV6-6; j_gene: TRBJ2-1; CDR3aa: ASRSPDRDNEQF
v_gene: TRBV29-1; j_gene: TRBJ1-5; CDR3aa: SVGYGRNQPQH
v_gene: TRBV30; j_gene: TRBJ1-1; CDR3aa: AWRGAAPEAF
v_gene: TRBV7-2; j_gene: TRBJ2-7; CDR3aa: ASRPGGAVGLGEQY
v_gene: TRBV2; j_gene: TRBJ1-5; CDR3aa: ASSGGLSGQPQH
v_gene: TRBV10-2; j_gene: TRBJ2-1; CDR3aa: ASGGTSGSGNEQF
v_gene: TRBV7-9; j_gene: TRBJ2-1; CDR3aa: ASIGSGSVLNEQF
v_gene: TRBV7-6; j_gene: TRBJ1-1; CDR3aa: ASSLGTANTEAF
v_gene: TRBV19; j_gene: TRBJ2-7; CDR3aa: ASSFQAYQSYEQY
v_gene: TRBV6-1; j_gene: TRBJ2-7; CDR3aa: ASSESGVVQY
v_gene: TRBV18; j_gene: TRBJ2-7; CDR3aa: ASSPGQHYEQY
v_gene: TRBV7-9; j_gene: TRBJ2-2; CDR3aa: ASSLRERDTGELF
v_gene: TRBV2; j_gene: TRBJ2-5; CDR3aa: ASSETETQY
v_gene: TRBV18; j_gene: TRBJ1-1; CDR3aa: ASSAQDRVAF
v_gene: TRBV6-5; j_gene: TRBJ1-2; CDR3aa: ASSSPGTNGYT
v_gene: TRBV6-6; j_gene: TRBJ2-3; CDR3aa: ASSYEARDTQY
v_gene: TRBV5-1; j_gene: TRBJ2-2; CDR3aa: ASSLFGRRTGELF
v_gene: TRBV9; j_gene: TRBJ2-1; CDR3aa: ASSSTGAVIGEQF
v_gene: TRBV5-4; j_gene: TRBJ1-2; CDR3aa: ASSLALGRGDGYT
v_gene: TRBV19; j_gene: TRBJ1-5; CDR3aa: ASTPQGGSNQPQH
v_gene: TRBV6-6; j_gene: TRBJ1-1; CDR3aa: ASSYSRTTYTAF
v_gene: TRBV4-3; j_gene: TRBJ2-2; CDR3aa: ASSLQGGGNTGELF
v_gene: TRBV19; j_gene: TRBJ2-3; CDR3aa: ASSISLTRGYTDTQY
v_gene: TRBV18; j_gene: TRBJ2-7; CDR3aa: ASSPTLAVTDYEQY
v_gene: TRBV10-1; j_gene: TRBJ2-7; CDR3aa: ASGRDSPYEQY
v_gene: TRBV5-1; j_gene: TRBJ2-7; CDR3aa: ASSDQTTSGTYEQY
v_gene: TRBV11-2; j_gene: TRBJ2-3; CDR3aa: ASSPGLAGGDTDTQY
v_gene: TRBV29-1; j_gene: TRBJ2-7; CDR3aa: SVAGTGSSYEQY